This TCR beta chain was identified during a study of vaccination and CD4 T cells after COVID-19. Across the whole study: Drawing of post-COVID samples took place a median roughly 92 days after diagnosis (range 35 to 161). Overlapping spike peptides from SARS-CoV-2, HCoV-NL63, HCoV-OC43 and HCoV-229E served to stimulate the cells.

Trimming removed 2 bases from V and 4 bases from J; junction bases left unmatched: 16. The CDR3 has 18 residues. Sequencing of DNA taken from cultured CD4+ T cells relied on the Oncomine TCR Beta short-read assay. Genomic DNA extraction was carried out from cultured CD4+ T cells. One entry per CDR3 protein results from TCRdb running MiXCR on the PCR reads. The profile shows some 8,200 distinct CDR3 sequences, about 59% of them singletons. Turning to this clonotype: The antigen remains unidentified.

Treatment here: approximately nine-day PBMC culture with coronavirus spike peptide pools or control peptides (ViraFEST assay). Half-medium changes with fresh IL-2 medium occurred on days 3 and 7. The receptor was derived from a human donor who had recovered from COVID-19. The gene calls are TRBV23-1 and TRBJ1-2, with 7 bases that match TRBD1. TRBV23-1 is filed as an ORF, its function uncertain. Sample: CD4+ T cells from blood, cultured in vitro. The CDR3 DNA is TGCGCCAGCAGTCAAGTACGGACCCGGGACAGCATCGTCTATGGCTACACCTTC. Its translation: CASSQVRTRDSIVYGYTF.